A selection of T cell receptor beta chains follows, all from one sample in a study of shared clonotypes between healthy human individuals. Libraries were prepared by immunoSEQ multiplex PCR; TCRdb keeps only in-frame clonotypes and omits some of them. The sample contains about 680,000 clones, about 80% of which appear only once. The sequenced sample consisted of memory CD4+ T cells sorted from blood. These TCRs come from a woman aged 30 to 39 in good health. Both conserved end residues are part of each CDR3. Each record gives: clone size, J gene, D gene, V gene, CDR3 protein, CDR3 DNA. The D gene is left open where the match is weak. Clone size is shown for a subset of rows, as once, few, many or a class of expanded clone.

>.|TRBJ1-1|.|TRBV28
CASSLHGEAFF
TGTGCCAGCAGTTTACACGGAGAAGCTTTCTTT
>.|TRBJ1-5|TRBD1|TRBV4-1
CASSQNRQGNQPQHF
TGCGCCAGCAGCCAAAACAGACAGGGGAATCAGCCCCAGCATTTT
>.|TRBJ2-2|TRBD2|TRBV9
CASSAPSRFVWTGTSGPWSGELFF
TGTGCCAGCAGCGCACCCAGCCGGTTTGTGTGGACCGGGACTAGCGGGCCCTGGAGCGGGGAGCTGTTTTTT
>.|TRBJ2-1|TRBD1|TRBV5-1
CASSPAGLGQGFNEQFF
TGCGCCAGCAGCCCCGCCGGGTTGGGACAGGGGTTCAATGAGCAGTTCTTC
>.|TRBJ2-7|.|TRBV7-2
CASRKPGTYEQYF
TGTGCCAGCAGGAAACCGGGGACCTACGAGCAGTACTTC
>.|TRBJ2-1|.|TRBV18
CASSPRAVLSSYNEQFF
TGTGCCAGCTCCCCGAGGGCAGTTCTAAGTTCCTACAATGAGCAGTTCTTC
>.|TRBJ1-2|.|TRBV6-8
CASSNTTRSRNYGYTF
TGTGCCAGCAGTAATACGACACGCTCTAGAAACTATGGCTACACCTTC
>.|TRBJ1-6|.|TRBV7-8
CASSLAGTSTGTPLHF
TGTGCCAGCAGCTTAGCGGGGACATCCACCGGGACACCCCTCCACTTT
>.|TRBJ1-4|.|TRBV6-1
CASSPTWGEKLFF
TGTGCCAGCAGCCCCACTTGGGGCGAAAAACTGTTTTTT
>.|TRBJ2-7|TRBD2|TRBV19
CASSMGSGGSYEQYF
TGTGCCAGTAGTATGGGTAGCGGGGGAAGCTACGAGCAGTACTTC
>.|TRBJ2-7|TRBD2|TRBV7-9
CASSLGLAGDEQYF
TGTGCCAGCAGCTTAGGACTAGCGGGAGACGAGCAGTACTTC
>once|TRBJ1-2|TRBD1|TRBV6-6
CASSTIRQGDGYTF
TGTGCCAGCAGTACAATCCGACAGGGTGATGGCTACACCTTC
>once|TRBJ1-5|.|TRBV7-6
CASRVGEREPQHF
TGTGCCAGCAGGGTGGGGGAGCGGGAGCCCCAGCATTTT
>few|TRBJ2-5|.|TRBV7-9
CASSSGLPWETQYF
TGTGCCAGCAGCTCGGGACTGCCTTGGGAGACCCAGTACTTC
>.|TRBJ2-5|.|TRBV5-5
CASSFRWGQPVGETQYF
TGTGCCAGCAGCTTCCGTTGGGGTCAGCCCGTTGGGGAGACCCAGTACTTC
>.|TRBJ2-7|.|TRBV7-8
CASSLEGQAYEQYF
TGTGCCAGCAGCTTAGAGGGGCAGGCCTACGAGCAGTACTTC
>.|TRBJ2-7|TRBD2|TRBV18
CASSPRTSVDEQYF
TGTGCCAGCTCACCAAGGACTAGCGTCGACGAGCAGTACTTC
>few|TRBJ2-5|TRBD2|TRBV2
CASSDRTSGRRWETQYF
TGTGCCAGCAGTGATAGGACTAGCGGGAGGCGTTGGGAGACCCAGTACTTC
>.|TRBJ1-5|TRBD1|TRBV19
CASRKTGGKGNQPQHF
TGTGCCAGTAGGAAGACAGGGGGCAAGGGCAATCAGCCCCAGCATTTT
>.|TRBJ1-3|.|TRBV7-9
CASSVTSSGNTIYF
TGTGCCAGCAGCGTAACAAGCTCTGGAAACACCATATATTTT
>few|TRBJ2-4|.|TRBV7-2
CASSLRPVENIQYF
TGTGCCAGCAGCTTAAGGCCAGTCGAAAACATTCAGTACTTC
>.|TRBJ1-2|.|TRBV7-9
CASSRRGGARGYTF
TGTGCCAGCAGTCGACGGGGGGGCGCGAGAGGCTACACCTTC
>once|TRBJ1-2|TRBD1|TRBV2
CASSENGRGLYGYTF
TGTGCCAGCAGTGAGAACGGCAGGGGGCTGTATGGCTACACCTTC